The present T cell receptor (beta chain) was sequenced within a study of cytomegalovirus exposure and HLA in healthy donors. Study-level findings and limits: Accurate prediction of HLA-A and HLA-B alleles (for most subjects) was reportedly achieved from TCR beta sequences.

As to this clone: Its antigen is still unknown.

The primer mix had 60 Vbeta and 13 Jbeta primers. Some clones are missing from TCRdb's copy, which holds only in-frame ones; the method was immunoSEQ multiplex PCR. The profile shows around 150,000 clones, approximately 71% of them singletons. The sequence came from a man aged 25-45 years in good health and CMV-seronegative. Sequencing input: PBMCs.

CDR3 region: CASSLFGTDTQYF. DNA for the CDR3: TGTGCCAGCAGCTTGTTCGGGACAGATACGCAGTATTTT. V is TRBV7-9 and J is TRBJ2-3, with D uncertain. CDR1 is SEHNR, CDR2 FQNEAQ, per germline (reference sequence). The CDR3 has 13 amino acids. Trimming removed 3 bases from V and 3 bases from J, with 7 bases in between.